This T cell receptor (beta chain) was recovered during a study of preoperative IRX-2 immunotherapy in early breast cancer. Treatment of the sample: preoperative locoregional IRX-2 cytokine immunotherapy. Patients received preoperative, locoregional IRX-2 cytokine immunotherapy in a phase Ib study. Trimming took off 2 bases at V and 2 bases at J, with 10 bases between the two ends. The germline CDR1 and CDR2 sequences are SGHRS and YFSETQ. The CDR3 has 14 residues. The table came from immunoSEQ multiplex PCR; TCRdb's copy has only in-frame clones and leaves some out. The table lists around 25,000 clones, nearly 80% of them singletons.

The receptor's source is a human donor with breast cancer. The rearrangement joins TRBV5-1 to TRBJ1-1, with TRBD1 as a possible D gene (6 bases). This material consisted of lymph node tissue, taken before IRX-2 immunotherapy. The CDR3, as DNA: TGCGCCAGCAGCTTACAGGGAATTAACACTGAAGCTTTCTTT. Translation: CASSLQGINTEAFF.